This T cell receptor beta chain was obtained from a study of Ad26.COV2.S vaccination and SARS-CoV-2 variants. Study-wide context: Ad26.COV2.S, an intramuscular injection, was given once or twice 56 days apart.

Produced via immunoSEQ multiplex PCR; TCRdb's table is partial and in-frame only. In the table there are a few hundred thousand clones, roughly 88% of which are singletons. The V end was cut by 6 bases, the J end by 8 bases, with 12 bases between. Germline CDR1 is SGHNT and CDR2 is YENEEA. This CDR3 is 12 amino acids long. Regarding treatment: 15 to 20 received Ad26.COV2.S at low or high dose, single or two shots; five or six received placebo; per-sample allocation not given. Sampling occurred on day 63 after the first vaccine or placebo injection. V and J are TRBV11-3 and TRBJ2-3, with D perhaps matching TRBD2 (5 bases). The source material was peripheral blood, sampled in a trial of Ad26.COV2.S vaccine versus placebo. This receptor was taken from a person between 18 and 65 years old who received the Ad26.COV2.S COVID-19 vaccine or a placebo. This CDR3 reads CASSIVGGTQYF. In nucleotides, the CDR3 is TGTGCCAGCAGTATCGTTGGAGGTACGCAGTATTTT.